This T cell receptor (beta chain) was profiled in a study of post-analysis software for immune sequencing data. Study-wide findings and caveats: Compared with controls, patients had more of roughly 5 TRBV segments, including TRBV5-6, TRBV5-1 and TRBV20-1. Under F measure analysis, samples from one preparation batch co-clustered strongly.

Tagging with unique molecular identifiers was a feature of the TCR beta cDNA libraries. TCRdb recomputed calls from the PCR reads with MiXCR, one row per CDR3 protein. The profile shows about half a million distinct CDR3 sequences, over 35% of them singletons. Remarks on this clonotype: Antigen unknown.

The CDR3 has 15 residues. CDR1 is SGHVS, CDR2 FQNEAQ, per germline. V shed 7 bases, J shed 9 bases, and the junction held 8 bases outside the gene matches. This clonotype was obtained from a girl aged 5-17 years with multiple sclerosis. V usage is TRBV7-8 and J usage is TRBJ2-1, with TRBD2 identical over 14 bases. Source material: blood. The DNA for the CDR3 is TGTGCCAGCACTGCCGGGACTAGCGGGAGAGGTGAGCAGTTCTTC. Residues: CASTAGTSGRGEQFF.